What follows is one T cell receptor (beta chain) and its context. The data stem from a study of blood T cell repertoires in COVID-19. In the study overall: T cells, B-cell-depleted T cells, or PBMCs supplied cDNA or gDNA.

Participant-reported clinical history was the basis for cohort assignment. Germline V lookup: CDR1 LGHDT, CDR2 YNNKEL (reference sequence). The V and J ends lost 1 base and 5 bases, in that order; junction bases with no gene match: 4. The CDR3 is made up of 15 amino acids. Methods used by the authors: Amplification from reference gene primers served as the basis for estimated nucleated cell counts. Only in-frame clones appear in the TCRdb table, and some are missing; sequencing was by immunoSEQ multiplex PCR. V and J calls and clone size come straight from that table; D and trimming were deduced from the DNA. The sample lists 250,000 to 300,000 clones, just over 90% occurring once.

The sequenced material came from PBMCs or T cells enriched from blood (not recorded which). The rearrangement uses TRBV3-1 (or the pseudogene TRBV3-2) and TRBJ1-2; 10 nucleotides line up with TRBD1. The receptor was derived from a woman aged 40 to 50 with acute COVID-19. The CDR3 DNA sequence: TGTGCCAGCAGCCAAGTTGGGACAGGGGAGTATGGCTACACCTTC. This sequence encodes CASSQVGTGEYGYTF.